This TCR beta chain was documented in a study of control samples from healthy donors and cancer patients. Assay used: immunoSEQ multiplex PCR; TCRdb lists only in-frame clones, some missing. The sample consists of roughly 120,000 clones, approximately 94% of them appearing once. The CDR3 loop spans 11 amino acids. CDR1 LGHDT and CDR2 YNNKEL come from the germline V gene (reference sequence). V lost 5 bases to trimming and J lost 2 bases, with 4 bases between them. The chain is built from TRBV3-1 (or the pseudogene TRBV3-2) and TRBJ2-7, with no clear D. The sequence came from a man aged 30 to 45 in good health. Sequenced input: blood. CDR3 residues: CASSGPYEQYF. Here the CDR3 DNA reads TGTGCCAGCAGCGGCCCCTACGAGCAGTACTTC.